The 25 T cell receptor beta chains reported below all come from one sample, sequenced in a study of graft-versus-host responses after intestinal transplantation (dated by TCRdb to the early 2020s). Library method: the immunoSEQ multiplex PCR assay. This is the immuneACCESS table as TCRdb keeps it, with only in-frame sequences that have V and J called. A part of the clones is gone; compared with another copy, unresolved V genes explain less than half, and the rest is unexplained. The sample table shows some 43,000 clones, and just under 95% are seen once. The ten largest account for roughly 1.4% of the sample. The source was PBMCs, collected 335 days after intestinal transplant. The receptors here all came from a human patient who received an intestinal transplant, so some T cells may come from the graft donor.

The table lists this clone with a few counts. CDR3 region: CASSQEGMGGNIQYF. The CDR3 DNA follows: TGTGCCAGCAGCCAGGAAGGGATGGGTGGAAACATTCAGTACTTC. The rearrangement uses TRBV4-2 and TRBJ2-4; D gene ambiguous. The V gene lost 3 bases and the J gene lost 6 bases, with 15 bases spanning the gap. Germline values: CDR1 LGHNA, CDR2 YNFKEQ. This CDR3 comprises 15 residues.

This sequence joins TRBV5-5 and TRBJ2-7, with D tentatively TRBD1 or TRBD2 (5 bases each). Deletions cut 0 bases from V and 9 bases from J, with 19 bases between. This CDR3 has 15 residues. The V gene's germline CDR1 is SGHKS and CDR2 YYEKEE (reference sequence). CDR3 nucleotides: TGTGCCAGCAGCTTGGCCGGGACCCCACCGCGCGGGCAGTACTTC. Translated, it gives CASSLAGTPPRGQYF.

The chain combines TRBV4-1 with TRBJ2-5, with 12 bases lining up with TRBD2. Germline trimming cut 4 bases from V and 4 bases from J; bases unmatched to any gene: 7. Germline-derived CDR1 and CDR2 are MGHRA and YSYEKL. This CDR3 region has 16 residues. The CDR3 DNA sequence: TGCGCCAGCAGCCGACGACTAGCGGGGGTAGGAGAGACCCAGTACTTC. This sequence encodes CASSRRLAGVGETQYF.

The DNA of the CDR3 is TGTGCCAGCAGTTTAGAGGGGGTAGGCGAGCAGTACTTC. This encodes CASSLEGVGEQYF. The chain uses TRBV27 and TRBJ2-7; tentatively, D is TRBD1 (6 bases). This CDR3 spans 13 amino acids. Per germline, CDR1 MNHEY and CDR2 SMNVEV (reference sequence). With 2 bases removed from V and 6 bases from J, the gap between germline ends came to 11 bases.

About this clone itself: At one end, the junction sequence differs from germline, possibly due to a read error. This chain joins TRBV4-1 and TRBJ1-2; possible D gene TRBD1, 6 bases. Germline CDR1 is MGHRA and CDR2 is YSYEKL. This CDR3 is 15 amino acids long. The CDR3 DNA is TGTGCCAGCAGCCAAGATACACAGGGAGACTATGGCTACACCTTC. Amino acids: CASSQDTQGDYGYTF.

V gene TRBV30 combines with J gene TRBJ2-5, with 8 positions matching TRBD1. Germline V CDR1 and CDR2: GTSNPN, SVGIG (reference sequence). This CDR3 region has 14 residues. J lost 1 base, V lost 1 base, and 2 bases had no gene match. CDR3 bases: TGTGCCTGGAGTGGCACAGGGGGCCAAGAGACCCAGTACTTC. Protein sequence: CAWSGTGGQETQYF.

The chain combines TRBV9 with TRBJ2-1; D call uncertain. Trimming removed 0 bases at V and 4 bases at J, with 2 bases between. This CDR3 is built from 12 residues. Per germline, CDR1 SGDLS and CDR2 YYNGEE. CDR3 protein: CASSVGYNEQFF. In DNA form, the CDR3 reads TGTGCCAGCAGCGTAGGATACAATGAGCAGTTCTTC.

The CDR3 sequence is CASSFRDRYNEQFF. The CDR3 DNA reads as TGTGCCAGCAGCTTTCGGGACCGCTACAATGAGCAGTTCTTC. The chain employs TRBV5-4 and TRBJ2-1; D may be TRBD1 or TRBD2 (5 bases each). The V end lost 2 bases, the J end lost 3 bases, and 9 bases lay between the germline ends. The CDR3 covers 14 residues. The germline CDR1 and CDR2 sequences are SGHNT and YYREEE (reference sequence). Based on the CDR3 plus reference TRBV5-4 and TRBJ2-1, the full variable domain is ETGVTQSPTHLIKTRGQQVTLRCSSQSGHNTVSWYQQALGQGPQFIFQYYREEENGRGNFPPRFSGLQFPNYSSELNVNALELDDSALYLCASSFRDRYNEQFFGPGTRLTVL.

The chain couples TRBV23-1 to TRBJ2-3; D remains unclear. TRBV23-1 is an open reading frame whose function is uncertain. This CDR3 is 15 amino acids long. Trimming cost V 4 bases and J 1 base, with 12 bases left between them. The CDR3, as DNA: TGCGCCAGCAGTCCCCTTGTTGGTTGCACAGATACGCAGTATTTT. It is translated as CASSPLVGCTDTQYF.

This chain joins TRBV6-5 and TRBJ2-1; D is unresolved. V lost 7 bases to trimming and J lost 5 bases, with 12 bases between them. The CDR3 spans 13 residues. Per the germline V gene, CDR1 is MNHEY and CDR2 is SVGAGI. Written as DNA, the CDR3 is TGTGCCAGCACCAGCTGGTTTGACAATGAGCAGTTCTTC. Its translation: CASTSWFDNEQFF.

The CDR3 loop reads CATSRARELLMGNEQFF. CDR3 DNA: TGTGCCACCAGCAGAGCTCGGGAGTTACTTATGGGGAATGAGCAGTTCTTC. The chain links TRBV15 to TRBJ2-1; D is possibly TRBD2 (6 bases). Germline V gene lookup returns CDR1 LNHNV and CDR2 YYDKDF (reference sequence). The ends were cut back, 1 base at V and 7 bases at J, with 20 bases in the middle. The CDR3 covers 17 residues.

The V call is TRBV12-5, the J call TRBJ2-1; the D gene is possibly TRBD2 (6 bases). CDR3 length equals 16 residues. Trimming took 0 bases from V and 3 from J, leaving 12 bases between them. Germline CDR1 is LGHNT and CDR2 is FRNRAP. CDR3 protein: CASGLVTSLIYNEQFF. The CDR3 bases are TGTGCTAGTGGTTTGGTAACTAGCTTAATCTACAATGAGCAGTTCTTC.

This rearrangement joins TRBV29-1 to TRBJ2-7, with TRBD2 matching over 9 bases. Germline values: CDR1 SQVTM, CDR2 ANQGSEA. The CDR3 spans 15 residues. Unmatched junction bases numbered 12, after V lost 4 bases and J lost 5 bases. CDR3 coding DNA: TGCAGCGTTGTTTACCTATTAGCGGGAGAGGACGAGCAGTACTTC. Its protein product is CSVVYLLAGEDEQYF.

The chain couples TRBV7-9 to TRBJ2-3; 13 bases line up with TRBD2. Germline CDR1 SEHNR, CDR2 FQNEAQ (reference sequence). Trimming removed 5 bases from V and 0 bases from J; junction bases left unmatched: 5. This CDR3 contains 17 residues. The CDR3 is CASSAGLAGLSTDTQYF. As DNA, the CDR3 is TGTGCCAGCAGCGCGGGACTAGCGGGACTCAGCACAGATACGCAGTATTTT.

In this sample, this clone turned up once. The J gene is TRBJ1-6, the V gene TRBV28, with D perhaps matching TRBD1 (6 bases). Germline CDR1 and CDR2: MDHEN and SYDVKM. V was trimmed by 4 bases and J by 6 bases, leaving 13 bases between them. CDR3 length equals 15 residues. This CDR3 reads CASSSYREPNSPLHF. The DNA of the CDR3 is TGTGCCAGCAGTTCCTACAGGGAACCTAATTCACCCCTCCACTTT.

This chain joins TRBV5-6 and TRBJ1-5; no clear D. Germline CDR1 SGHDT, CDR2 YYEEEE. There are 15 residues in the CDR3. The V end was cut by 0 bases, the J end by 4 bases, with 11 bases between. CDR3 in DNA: TGTGCCAGCAGCTTGGGGATTTCAGCTAATCAGCCCCAGCATTTT. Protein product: CASSLGISANQPQHF.

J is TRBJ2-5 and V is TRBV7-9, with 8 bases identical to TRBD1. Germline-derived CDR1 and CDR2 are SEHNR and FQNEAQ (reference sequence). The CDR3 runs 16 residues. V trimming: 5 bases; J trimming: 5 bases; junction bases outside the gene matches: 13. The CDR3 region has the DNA TGTGCCAGCAGCCGCCATCCAGGGGGCCGCTGGGAGACCCAGTACTTC. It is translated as CASSRHPGGRWETQYF. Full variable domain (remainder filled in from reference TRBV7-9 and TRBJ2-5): DTGVSQNPRHKITKRGQNVTFRCDPISEHNRLYWYRQTLGQGPEFLTYFQNEAQLEKSRLLSDRFSAERPKGSFSTLEIQRTEQGDSAMYLCASSRHPGGRWETQYFGPGTRLLVL.

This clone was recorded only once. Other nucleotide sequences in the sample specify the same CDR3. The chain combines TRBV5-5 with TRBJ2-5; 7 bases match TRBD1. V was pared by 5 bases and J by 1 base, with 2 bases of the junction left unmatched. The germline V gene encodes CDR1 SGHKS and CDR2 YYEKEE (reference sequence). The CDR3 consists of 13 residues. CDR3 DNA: TGTGCCAGCAGACAGGGGAGCCAAGAGACCCAGTACTTC. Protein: CASRQGSQETQYF.

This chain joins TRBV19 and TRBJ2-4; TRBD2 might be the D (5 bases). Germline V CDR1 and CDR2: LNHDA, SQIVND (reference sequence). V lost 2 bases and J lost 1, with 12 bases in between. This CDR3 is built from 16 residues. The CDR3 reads CASSIYGVAAKNIQYF. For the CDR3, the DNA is TGTGCCAGTAGTATATACGGGGTAGCTGCCAAAAACATTCAGTACTTC.

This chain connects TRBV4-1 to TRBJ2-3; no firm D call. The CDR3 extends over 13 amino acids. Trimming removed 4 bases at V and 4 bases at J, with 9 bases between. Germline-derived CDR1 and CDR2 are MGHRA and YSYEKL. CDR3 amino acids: CASSLDPSDTQYF. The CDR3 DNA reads TGCGCCAGCAGCCTGGATCCCTCAGATACGCAGTATTTT.

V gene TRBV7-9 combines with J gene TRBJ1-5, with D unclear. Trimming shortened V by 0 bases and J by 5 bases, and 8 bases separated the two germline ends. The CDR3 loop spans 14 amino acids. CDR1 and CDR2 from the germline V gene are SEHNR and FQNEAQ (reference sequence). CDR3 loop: CASSLAGEDQPQHF. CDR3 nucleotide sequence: TGTGCCAGCAGCTTAGCCGGGGAGGATCAGCCCCAGCATTTT.

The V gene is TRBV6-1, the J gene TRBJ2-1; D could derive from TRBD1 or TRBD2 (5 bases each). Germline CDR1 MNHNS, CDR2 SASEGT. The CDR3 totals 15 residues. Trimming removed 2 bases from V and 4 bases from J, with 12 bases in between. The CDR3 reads CASSETGLGYNEQFF. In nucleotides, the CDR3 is TGTGCCAGCAGTGAAACAGGACTGGGATACAATGAGCAGTTCTTC.

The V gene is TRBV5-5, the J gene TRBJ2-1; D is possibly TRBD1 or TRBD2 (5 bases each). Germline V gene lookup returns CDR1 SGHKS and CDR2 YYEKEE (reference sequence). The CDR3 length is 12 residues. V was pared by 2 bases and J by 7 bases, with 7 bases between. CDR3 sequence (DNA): TGTGCCAGCAGCTTTGGGGGAAATGAGCAGTTCTTC. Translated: CASSFGGNEQFF.

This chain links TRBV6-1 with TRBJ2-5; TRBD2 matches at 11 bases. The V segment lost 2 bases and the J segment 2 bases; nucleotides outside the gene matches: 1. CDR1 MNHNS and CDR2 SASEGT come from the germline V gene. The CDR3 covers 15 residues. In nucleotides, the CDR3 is TGTGCCAGCAGTGAAACTAGCGGGGGTCAAGAGACCCAGTACTTC. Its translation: CASSETSGGQETQYF.

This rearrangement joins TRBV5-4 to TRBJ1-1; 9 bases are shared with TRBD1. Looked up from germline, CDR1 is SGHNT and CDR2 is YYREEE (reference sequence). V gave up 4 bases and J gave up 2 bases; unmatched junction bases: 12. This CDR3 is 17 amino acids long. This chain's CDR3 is CASSATRTGAPNTEAFF. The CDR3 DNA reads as TGTGCCAGCAGCGCAACCAGGACAGGGGCTCCCAACACTGAAGCTTTCTTT. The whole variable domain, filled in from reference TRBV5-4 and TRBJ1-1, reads ETGVTQSPTHLIKTRGQQVTLRCSSQSGHNTVSWYQQALGQGPQFIFQYYREEENGRGNFPPRFSGLQFPNYSSELNVNALELDDSALYLCASSATRTGAPNTEAFFGQGTRLTVV.